This entry features one T cell receptor beta chain sequence. V was clipped by 5 bases and J by 1 base, with 9 bases between them. CDR3 size: 13 residues. Per germline, CDR1 LNHDA and CDR2 SQIVND (reference sequence). These data belong to a study of blood T cell repertoires in COVID-19. Study summary: From the United States, Italy and Spain came samples of acute and convalescent COVID-19. Sample material is recorded as cDNA or gDNA derived from T cells, B-cell-depleted T cells, or PBMCs.

The authors' processing: It was from reference gene primer amplification that nucleated cell counts were estimated. TCRdb's table, derived via immunoSEQ multiplex PCR, lists solely in-frame clones and lacks some. That table supplies the V and J calls and clone size; D and trimming were determined from the DNA. The sample holds 100,000 or so clones, around four fifths seen once. The sample was peripheral blood. The V gene is TRBV19, the J gene TRBJ2-7; D may be TRBD2 (5 bases). The sequence was obtained from a man aged 65-85 years with active or convalescent COVID-19. The CDR3 nucleotides are TGTGCCAGTAGTCCTGGGAGATCCTACGAGCAGTACTTC. This codes for CASSPGRSYEQYF.